The T cell receptor beta chain described here comes from a study of blood T cell repertoires in COVID-19. About the study: COVID-19 samples from acute and convalescent phases originated in the United States, Italy and Spain. T cells, B-cell-depleted T cells, or PBMCs provided the cDNA or gDNA that served as material.

The CDR3 loop spans 15 amino acids. Germline trimming cut 3 bases from V and 7 bases from J; bases unmatched to any gene: 9. From germline, CDR1 is LNHDA and CDR2 SQIVND (reference sequence). In the original workflow: It was from reference gene primer amplification that nucleated cell counts were estimated. Here immunoSEQ multiplex PCR was the method, and the copy in TCRdb shows in-frame clones only, minus some. The DNA was the basis for D and trimming; V, J and clone size are from that table. The repertoire holds 300,000 to 400,000 clones, approximately 90% seen once, with around 3.3% in the top ten.

The material sequenced was peripheral blood. The genes are TRBV19 and TRBJ1-5; 7 bases map to TRBD1. The receptor was derived from a woman in her late teens or twenties who had recovered from COVID-19. The CDR3 region is CASSMVAGGRQPQHF. CDR3 nucleotide sequence: TGTGCCAGTAGTATGGTGGCAGGGGGACGACAGCCCCAGCATTTT.